This entry lists 18 T cell receptor beta chains sequenced from one sample in a study of blood T cell repertoires in COVID-19. The data were produced by immunoSEQ multiplex PCR, yet TCRdb's version contains in-frame clones alone and is incomplete. Of 190,000 or so clones listed, more than 65% are singletons. Sequencing input: PBMCs or T cells enriched from blood (not recorded which). The source of these receptors is a man in his forties or fifties who had recovered from COVID-19.

J is TRBJ1-1 and V is TRBV29-1; 8 nucleotides agree with TRBD1. Germline values: CDR1 SQVTM, CDR2 ANQGSEA. CDR3 size: 13 residues. Trimming took 6 bases from V and 1 from J; bases not matched to a gene: 4. Here the CDR3 DNA reads TGCAGCGTCAGGGGGCAGGGGAACACTGAAGCTTTCTTT. Its protein is CSVRGQGNTEAFF.

The chain recombines TRBV19 with TRBJ1-5, with 12 bases lining up with TRBD1. Germline assignment: CDR1 LNHDA and CDR2 SQIVND (reference sequence). The V gene end was trimmed by 4 bases and the J gene end by 0 bases; junction bases not matched to a gene: 7. CDR3 length equals 18 residues. The CDR3 loop reads CASSTWDRGRGSNQPQHF. CDR3 sequence (DNA): TGTGCCAGTAGTACCTGGGACAGGGGGCGCGGTAGCAATCAGCCCCAGCATTTT.

In this sample, this clone turned up a few times. V usage is TRBV29-1 and J usage is TRBJ1-1; D gene unclear. Trimming took off 5 bases at V and 6 bases at J, with 7 bases between the two ends. Germline CDR1 reads SQVTM; CDR2 reads ANQGSEA. This CDR3 has 10 residues. As DNA, the CDR3 is TGCAGCGTTCCCGGGGCTGAAGCTTTCTTT. It encodes CSVPGAEAFF.

This clone was detected only once. This chain joins TRBV5-1 and TRBJ2-3; 12 positions match TRBD2. The CDR3 runs 16 residues. J gave up 1 base and V 4 bases, and 4 bases lay outside the gene matches. The germline CDR1 and CDR2 sequences are SGHRS and YFSETQ. CDR3 bases: TGCGCCAGCAGCCTAGCGGGGGGGCAGGGCACAGATACGCAGTATTTT. This gives the protein CASSLAGGQGTDTQYF.

V and J are TRBV3-1 (or the pseudogene TRBV3-2) and TRBJ2-3; tentative D call: TRBD1 (5 bases). V lost 2 bases and J 1 base, leaving 10 bases between the germline ends. The germline gives CDR1 LGHDT, CDR2 YNNKEL (reference sequence). The CDR3 totals 15 residues. CDR3 nucleotides: TGTGCCAGCAGCCAACAGGGTACTGGCACAGATACGCAGTATTTT. Protein product: CASSQQGTGTDTQYF.

This chain joins TRBV3-1 (or the pseudogene TRBV3-2) and TRBJ2-5; 10 bases fit TRBD2. V dropped 1 base and J dropped 2; count of bases not matched to a gene: 4. There are 16 residues in the CDR3. CDR1 and CDR2 (germline): LGHDT, YNNKEL (reference sequence). This CDR3 is CASSQGIAGGQETQYF. CDR3 nucleotides: TGTGCCAGCAGCCAAGGAATAGCGGGGGGACAAGAGACCCAGTACTTC.

The rearrangement uses TRBV5-4 and TRBJ1-6, with 8 bases fitting TRBD1. V lost 3 bases, J lost 8 bases, and 4 bases stayed unmatched. CDR1 and CDR2 (germline): SGHNT, YYREEE (reference sequence). CDR3 length: 14 amino acids. The CDR3 DNA reads TGTGCCAGCAGCTATCCAGGGGGCTATTCACCCCTCCACTTT. This sequence encodes CASSYPGGYSPLHF.

The CDR3 region has the DNA TGTGCCAGCAGTCTTAAACAGGAACACTCCTACGAGCAGTACTTC. It yields the protein CASSLKQEHSYEQYF. The rearrangement uses TRBV11-1 and TRBJ2-7; perhaps TRBD1 as D (5 bases). In germline, CDR1 is SGHAT, CDR2 FQDESV (reference sequence). Trimming pared 6 bases from V and 0 bases from J, leaving 15 bases between. The length of the CDR3 is 15 residues.

This chain uses TRBV5-1 with TRBJ2-3; 9 bases fit TRBD1. Trimming cost V 4 bases and J 2 bases; bases outside gene matches: 5. The germline V gene encodes CDR1 SGHRS and CDR2 YFSETQ. This CDR3 contains 15 residues. The CDR3 bases are TGCGCCAGCAGCGTCCGGGACAGGGACACAGATACGCAGTATTTT. Translating gives CASSVRDRDTDTQYF.

The V call is TRBV9, the J call TRBJ1-2; D ambiguous. Germline CDR1 is SGDLS and CDR2 is YYNGEE. Trimming shortened V by 5 bases and J by 4 bases, and 15 bases separated the two germline ends. The CDR3 has 14 residues. The CDR3 region is CASSPRQNPYGYTF. CDR3 sequence (DNA): TGTGCCAGCAGTCCGCGGCAGAACCCCTATGGCTACACCTTC.

V usage is TRBV7-2 and J usage is TRBJ2-5, with unresolved D. V dropped 5 bases and J dropped 4 bases, with 5 bases sitting between them. Germline-derived CDR1 and CDR2 are SGHTA and FQGNSA. This CDR3 comprises 11 residues. DNA of the CDR3: TGTGCCAGCAGCACTGGAGAGACCCAGTACTTC. Translated: CASSTGETQYF.

The J gene is TRBJ1-1, the V gene TRBV7-2; 7 nucleotides agree with TRBD1. The V gene end was trimmed by 5 bases and the J gene end by 1 base; junction bases not matched to a gene: 10. This CDR3 comprises 16 residues. Per germline, CDR1 SGHTA and CDR2 FQGNSA. Here the CDR3 DNA reads TGTGCCAGCAGCCCCCCGGACAGGAGGCGGAACACTGAAGCTTTCTTT. It specifies CASSPPDRRRNTEAFF.

The V call is TRBV28, the J call TRBJ1-5; D not resolved. This CDR3 has 14 residues. Per germline, CDR1 MDHEN and CDR2 SYDVKM. V lost 3 bases and J 5 bases, leaving 11 bases between the germline ends. The DNA of the CDR3 is TGTGCCAGCAGTTTGAGCAGGCTACATCAGCCCCAGCATTTT. Translation gives CASSLSRLHQPQHF.

CDR3 coding DNA: TGTGCCAGCAGTCCCATGCAGGGTAGATGGGGTATCGAAGCTTTCTTT. Its translation is CASSPMQGRWGIEAFF. This chain connects TRBV28 to TRBJ1-1; tentative D call: TRBD1 (5 bases). Germline CDR1 is MDHEN and CDR2 is SYDVKM. V was clipped by 5 bases and J by 8 bases, with 24 bases between them. The CDR3 is 16 amino acids.

The rearrangement links TRBV5-6 to TRBJ1-5, with a weak D call TRBD1 (5 bases). The CDR3 length is 12 residues. Deletions cut 7 bases from V and 9 bases from J, with 14 bases between. CDR1 is SGHDT, CDR2 YYEEEE, per germline. CDR3 nucleotides: TGTGCCAGCGGTTATGGGGGGAGGCCCCAGCATTTT. Protein product: CASGYGGRPQHF.

In this sample, this clone turned up once. The V call is TRBV27, the J call TRBJ2-1, with 8 bases fitting TRBD1. Per germline, CDR1 MNHEY and CDR2 SMNVEV (reference sequence). V lost 6 bases, J lost 9 bases, and 10 bases stayed unmatched. This CDR3 contains 14 residues. CDR3 coding DNA: TGTGCCAGCAGCCCGGGCAGGGGGCGGGGTGAGCAGTTCTTC. It yields the protein CASSPGRGRGEQFF.

The chain employs TRBV5-6 and TRBJ1-2, with D possibly being TRBD1 (6 bases). Germline V gives CDR1 SGHDT, CDR2 YYEEEE. The CDR3 contains 13 residues. Deletions cut 3 bases from V and 8 bases from J, with 14 bases between. The CDR3 reads CASSSTGEWGYTF. DNA of the CDR3: TGTGCCAGCAGCTCGACAGGCGAGTGGGGCTACACCTTC.

This chain links TRBV2 with TRBJ1-6, with 7 bases that match TRBD1. V lost 7 bases and J lost 6; bases outside the gene matches: 6. The CDR3 runs 14 residues. Germline V CDR1 and CDR2: SNHLY, FYNNEI. The CDR3 loop reads CASIGTEGNSPLHF. CDR3 sequence (DNA): TGTGCCAGCATTGGGACAGAGGGTAATTCACCCCTCCACTTT.